The 14 T cell receptor beta chains reported below all come from one sample, sequenced in a study of T cell changes during pregnancy in multiple sclerosis. Some clones are missing from TCRdb's copy, which holds only in-frame ones; the method was immunoSEQ multiplex PCR. This table holds 70,000 to 100,000 clones, approximately 95% found once. Sequencing used peripheral blood, obtained in the first trimester of pregnancy. The receptors stem from a female donor with multiple sclerosis, enrolled in a pregnancy study.

This rearrangement joins TRBV9 to TRBJ2-1; a possible D gene is TRBD2 (6 bases). This CDR3 region has 13 residues. The V gene's germline CDR1 is SGDLS and CDR2 YYNGEE. V was trimmed by 0 bases and J by 8 bases, leaving 9 bases between them. In DNA, the CDR3 is TGTGCCAGCAGCGTAGGCGGGGTCCATGAGCAGTTCTTC. Translation: CASSVGGVHEQFF. The whole variable domain, remainder taken from reference TRBV9 and TRBJ2-1, is DSGVTQTPKHLITATGQRVTLRCSPRSGDLSVYWYQQSLDQGLQFLIQYYNGEERAKGNILERFSAQQFPDLHSELNLSSLELGDSALYFCASSVGGVHEQFFGPGTRLTVL.

The chain uses TRBV5-4 and TRBJ1-4; tentatively, D is TRBD1 (6 bases). Germline CDR1 is SGHNT and CDR2 is YYREEE (reference sequence). The V and J ends lost 4 bases and 7 bases respectively, with 20 bases between them. CDR3 length: 16 residues. CDR3 residues: CASSASQGRDGEKLFF. Here the CDR3 DNA reads TGTGCCAGCAGCGCGTCTCAGGGGAGGGATGGTGAAAAACTGTTTTTT.

This chain links TRBV4-2 with TRBJ2-3; 12 nucleotides line up with TRBD2. CDR1 LGHNA and CDR2 YNFKEQ come from the germline V gene. V lost 7 bases to trimming and J lost 4 bases; unmatched junction nucleotides: 9. The CDR3 sequence is 16 residues long. CDR3 coding DNA: TGTGCCAGCAATCTAGCGGGGGGGCCGAGCGCAGATACGCAGTATTTT. Translating gives CASNLAGGPSADTQYF.

The rearrangement links TRBV19 to TRBJ1-6; D is unclear. The length of the CDR3 is 17 residues. Germline V gives CDR1 LNHDA, CDR2 SQIVND (reference sequence). Trimming took off 4 bases at V and 0 bases at J, with 13 bases between the two ends. The CDR3 nucleotides are TGTGCCAGTAGTACCCTAACCCGGAGCTCCTATAATTCACCCCTCCACTTT. Translation gives CASSTLTRSSYNSPLHF.

The genes are TRBV28 and TRBJ1-1; D is unclear. This CDR3 comprises 14 residues. The germline V and J ends were trimmed by 7 bases and 1 base, with 13 bases remaining between them. The germline CDR1 and CDR2 sequences are MDHEN and SYDVKM. The CDR3 DNA sequence: TGTGCCAGCACCCTGATGGCCTCGAACACTGAAGCTTTCTTT. Its protein product is CASTLMASNTEAFF.

V usage is TRBV7-3 and J usage is TRBJ1-2, with D possibly TRBD1 on 6 matching bases. This CDR3 is built from 13 residues. From germline, CDR1 is SGHTA and CDR2 FQGTGA. Trimming stripped 5 bases from V and 7 bases from J, with 14 bases between. CDR3 in DNA: TGTGCCAGCAGCCCAGGCGGACAGCGTGGCTACACCTTC. It encodes CASSPGGQRGYTF.

The chain has TRBV27 and TRBJ2-7, with D maybe TRBD2 (7 bases). The germline V gene encodes CDR1 MNHEY and CDR2 SMNVEV (reference sequence). V was clipped by 8 bases and J by 4 bases, with 21 bases between them. The CDR3 is 15 amino acids. CDR3 nucleotides: TGTGCCAGCGGCCGAAGGGGGGGCGGTTTTTACGAGCAGTACTTC. Amino acid sequence: CASGRRGGGFYEQYF.

The CDR3: CASSTLQGWEYEQYF. CDR3 in DNA: TGTGCCAGTAGTACCCTACAGGGGTGGGAATACGAGCAGTACTTC. The chain joins TRBV19 to TRBJ2-7; TRBD1 matches 7 bases. The V gene end was trimmed by 4 bases and the J gene end by 4 bases; junction bases not matched to a gene: 10. Germline CDR1 is LNHDA and CDR2 is SQIVND (reference sequence). This CDR3 contains 15 residues.

The chain recombines TRBV6-4 with TRBJ1-6, with 8 nucleotides matching TRBD1. Unmatched junction bases numbered 3, after V lost 2 bases and J lost 6 bases. CDR1 and CDR2 (germline): MRHNA, SNTAGT. The CDR3 extends over 15 amino acids. The CDR3 region is CASSDAGQANSPLHF. CDR3 in DNA: TGTGCCAGCAGTGACGCGGGACAGGCTAATTCACCCCTCCACTTT.

J is TRBJ2-3 and V is TRBV9, with 8 bases matching TRBD1. V trimming: 0 bases; J trimming: 4 bases; junction bases outside the gene matches: 7. The CDR3 runs to 16 residues. Germline V lookup: CDR1 SGDLS, CDR2 YYNGEE. In DNA form, the CDR3 reads TGTGCCAGCAGCGTAGCTGGCAGGGGGCCTGCAGATACGCAGTATTTT. Protein product: CASSVAGRGPADTQYF.

The genes are TRBV7-9 and TRBJ1-1; 7 bases are shared with TRBD1. The V gene end was trimmed by 4 bases and the J gene end by 1 base; junction bases not matched to a gene: 9. CDR3 size: 16 residues. Germline CDR1 SEHNR, CDR2 FQNEAQ (reference sequence). DNA for the CDR3: TGTGCCAGCAGCTACGGGACAGCTACGTGGAACACTGAAGCTTTCTTT. Amino acid sequence: CASSYGTATWNTEAFF.

The V call is TRBV6-4, the J call TRBJ1-5, with D unclear. Germline CDR1 is MRHNA and CDR2 is SNTAGT. This CDR3 is 13 amino acids long. Trimming shortened V by 4 bases and J by 0 bases, and 4 bases separated the two germline ends. CDR3: CASSGDSNQPQHF. For the CDR3, the DNA is TGTGCCAGCAGTGGCGATAGCAATCAGCCCCAGCATTTT.

This chain joins TRBV19 and TRBJ2-1; possible D gene TRBD2, 6 bases. Trimming removed 8 bases at V and 2 bases at J, with 7 bases between. Germline CDR1 LNHDA, CDR2 SQIVND (reference sequence). The CDR3 spans 12 residues. CDR3 sequence: CASREPYNEQFF. The CDR3 nucleotides are TGTGCCAGTCGGGAGCCCTACAATGAGCAGTTCTTC.

The chain combines TRBV7-9 with TRBJ1-1; TRBD1 might be the D (5 bases). Trimming shortened V by 4 bases and J by 3 bases, and 9 bases separated the two germline ends. Germline CDR1 SEHNR, CDR2 FQNEAQ (reference sequence). This CDR3 comprises 13 residues. In DNA, the CDR3 is TGTGCCAGCAGCTATCGGGGGGACACTGAAGCTTTCTTT. Translated: CASSYRGDTEAFF.